The 22 T cell receptor beta chains below were found in one sample sequenced in a study of vaccination effects on CD4 cells after COVID-19. Using immunoSEQ multiplex PCR, the repertoire was profiled, and TCRdb retains in-frame clones only, with some absent. This sample has fewer than 25,000 clones, with roughly 80% found just once. Antigens for these TCRs are unknown. The ViraFEST assay expanded antigen-specific CD4+ T cells with viral peptide pools before sequencing. Upon completion of under eleven days in culture, CD4+ T cells were isolated. BNT162b2 vaccine or mRNA-1273 vaccine was given to participants in two doses. The specimen comprised CD4+ T cells from PBMCs cultured with HCoV-NL63 spike peptides, sampled after COVID-19 vaccination. Receptors were obtained from a human donor who received a COVID-19 vaccine.

The V gene is TRBV19, the J gene TRBJ1-3, with a weak D call TRBD1 (5 bases). The CDR3 runs 16 residues. CDR1 and CDR2 from the germline V gene are LNHDA and SQIVND (reference sequence). Trimming took off 4 bases at V and 9 bases at J, with 22 bases between the two ends. CDR3 residues: CASSTFVGGRGSTIYF. For the CDR3, the DNA is TGTGCCAGTAGTACCTTCGTCGGGGGTCGCGGTTCCACCATATATTTT.

The chain uses TRBV7-2 and TRBJ2-1; D not resolved. CDR3 length: 12 residues. Trimming cost V 6 bases and J 5 bases, with 8 bases left between them. Germline CDR1 SGHTA, CDR2 FQGNSA. The CDR3 reads CASRSIHNEQFF. The CDR3 nucleotides are TGTGCCAGCAGGTCTATCCACAATGAGCAGTTCTTC. The complete variable domain, with remaining parts taken from reference TRBV7-2 and TRBJ2-1, reads GAGVSQSPSNKVTEKGKDVELRCDPISGHTALYWYRQSLGQGLEFLIYFQGNSAPDKSGLPSDRFSAERTGGSVSTLTIQRTQQEDSAVYLCASRSIHNEQFFGPGTRLTVL.

The chain couples TRBV3-1 (or the pseudogene TRBV3-2) to TRBJ1-3, with 7 bases matching TRBD1. With 5 bases clipped from V and 0 bases from J, the junction kept 7 bases outside the gene matches. Germline CDR1 LGHDT, CDR2 YNNKEL (reference sequence). CDR3 size: 16 residues. For the CDR3, the DNA is TGTGCCAGCAGCTACCAAGGGGGCCACTCTGGAAACACCATATATTTT. Its protein product is CASSYQGGHSGNTIYF.

The chain carries TRBV28 and TRBJ1-1; D is uncertain. CDR3 length equals 14 residues. Germline CDR1 is MDHEN and CDR2 is SYDVKM. V was cut by 11 bases and J by 1 base, with 17 bases left in between. The CDR3 reads CASWEGPRNTEAFF. CDR3 coding DNA: TGTGCCTCCTGGGAAGGACCCCGGAACACTGAAGCTTTCTTT.

A single count supports this clone. The chain joins TRBV5-1 to TRBJ2-6, with D possibly being TRBD1 (6 bases). V was clipped by 1 base and J by 0 bases, with 11 bases between them. Germline V gene lookup returns CDR1 SGHRS and CDR2 YFSETQ. This CDR3 contains 17 residues. CDR3 coding DNA: TGCGCCAGCAGCTTGACAGGGACAAGCTCTGGGGCCAACGTCCTGACTTTC. This translates into CASSLTGTSSGANVLTF.

The chain recombines TRBV6-2 or TRBV6-3 with TRBJ1-5; TRBD1 might be the D (5 bases). Germline assignment: CDR1 MNHEY and CDR2 SVGEGT. This CDR3 comprises 16 residues. V was cut by 4 bases and J by 2 bases, with 15 bases left in between. CDR3 amino acids: CASSFRGASGNQPQHF. The CDR3 DNA reads as TGTGCCAGCAGTTTTAGGGGCGCGAGCGGCAATCAGCCCCAGCATTTT.

The CDR3 loop reads CASSLTWGLAYDTQYF. CDR3 in DNA: TGTGCCAGCAGCCTCACCTGGGGACTAGCATACGATACGCAGTATTTT. The chain couples TRBV9 to TRBJ2-3; TRBD2 aligns across 9 bases. V shed 4 bases and J 6 bases; nucleotides not matched to a gene: 12. CDR3 size: 16 residues. Germline values: CDR1 SGDLS, CDR2 YYNGEE.

This clone came up once. V usage is TRBV5-8 and J usage is TRBJ2-5; 15 positions match TRBD2. There are 17 residues in the CDR3. The junction had 8 bases not matched to a gene; V was cut back by 4 bases and J by 4 bases. Germline CDR1 is SGHTS and CDR2 is YDEGEE. CDR3 loop: CASSLGTSGGQRETQYF. CDR3 in DNA: TGTGCCAGCAGCCTCGGGACTAGCGGGGGGCAGAGAGAGACCCAGTACTTC.

The rearrangement joins TRBV28 to TRBJ2-3; 15 bases map to TRBD2. The J segment lost 0 bases and the V segment lost 5 bases, leaving 6 bases of the junction unmatched. This CDR3 has 18 amino acids. The germline V gene encodes CDR1 MDHEN and CDR2 SYDVKM. CDR3 residues: CASSRRTSGRASTDTQYF. Here the CDR3 DNA reads TGTGCCAGCAGTCGACGGACTAGCGGGAGGGCTAGCACAGATACGCAGTATTTT.

The CDR3 coding sequence is TGTGCCACCAGCAGAGATCTCTCTCCCGGGACTGAAGCTTTCTTT. Its protein is CATSRDLSPGTEAFF. The J gene is TRBJ1-1, the V gene TRBV15; D unresolved. The CDR3 sequence is 15 residues long. V lost 0 bases to trimming and J lost 5 bases, with 13 bases between them. Looked up from germline, CDR1 is LNHNV and CDR2 is YYDKDF (reference sequence).

V usage is TRBV24-1 and J usage is TRBJ2-1; the match to TRBD2 covers 10 bases. CDR1 is KGHDR and CDR2 is SFDVKD in the germline V gene. The CDR3 consists of 15 residues. V shed 4 bases, J shed 6 bases, and the junction held 5 bases outside the gene matches. CDR3 sequence: CATSDVSGRANEQFF. The CDR3, as DNA: TGTGCCACCAGTGACGTCAGCGGGAGGGCCAATGAGCAGTTCTTC.

The V and J genes are TRBV7-2 and TRBJ1-5; D is undetermined. CDR1 is SGHTA, CDR2 FQGNSA, per germline. Trimming left V 2 bases short and J 4 bases short, with 12 bases between. This CDR3 has 15 amino acids. In DNA form, the CDR3 reads TGTGCCAGCAGCTTAACGGGATCCGGTAATCAGCCCCAGCATTTT. This codes for CASSLTGSGNQPQHF.

This chain's CDR3 is CASSEDQAVGYTF. The CDR3 bases are TGTGCCAGCAGTGAAGACCAAGCAGTTGGCTACACCTTC. The chain combines TRBV2 with TRBJ1-2, with unresolved D. The V end was cut by 1 base, the J end by 7 bases, with 10 bases between. The CDR3 extends over 13 amino acids. CDR1 and CDR2 (germline): SNHLY, FYNNEI.

V usage is TRBV2 and J usage is TRBJ1-1; 7 nucleotides match TRBD1. After removal of 10 bases from V and 1 base from J, the junction contained 9 bases not matched to a gene. Germline CDR1 SNHLY, CDR2 FYNNEI. The CDR3 runs 14 residues. Here the CDR3 reads CATLQGTQNTEAFF. As DNA, the CDR3 is TGTGCCACGCTACAGGGGACGCAGAACACTGAAGCTTTCTTT.

The CDR3 sequence is CASSPEPRHGYTF. The CDR3 DNA reads as TGTGCCAGCAGCCCAGAACCTCGTCATGGCTACACCTTC. The rearrangement uses TRBV7-2 and TRBJ1-2; D remains ambiguous. The V gene lost 5 bases and the J gene lost 6 bases, with 13 bases spanning the gap. CDR1 SGHTA and CDR2 FQGNSA come from the germline V gene. This CDR3 is 13 amino acids long.

This sequence joins TRBV5-1 and TRBJ2-3, with D tentatively TRBD2 (6 bases). The germline V gene has CDR1 SGHRS and CDR2 YFSETQ. The CDR3 runs 14 residues. V was cut by 4 bases and J by 3 bases, with 12 bases left in between. In nucleotides, the CDR3 is TGCGCCAGCAGCGGGGGGACTTTTACAGATACGCAGTATTTT. Translation: CASSGGTFTDTQYF.

This clone has just one count. The chain couples TRBV5-1 to TRBJ2-3; tentatively, D is TRBD1 or TRBD2 (5 bases each). The CDR3 totals 14 residues. From germline, CDR1 is SGHRS and CDR2 YFSETQ. V was shortened by 3 bases and J by 7 bases, with 15 bases between the two germline ends. The CDR3 DNA is TGCGCCAGCAGCTCCGGGACCGGCGTATATACGCAGTATTTT. Translated, it gives CASSSGTGVYTQYF.

The J gene is TRBJ1-5, the V gene TRBV7-8, with no clear D. Trimming stripped 5 bases from V and 4 bases from J, with 27 bases between. CDR3 length: 19 amino acids. Germline assignment: CDR1 SGHVS and CDR2 FQNEAQ. CDR3 in DNA: TGTGCCAGCAGCGTAGGACCCCCGGACGGTGTTCTAGGGAATCAGCCCCAGCATTTT. Translated, it gives CASSVGPPDGVLGNQPQHF.

The chain combines TRBV3-1 (or the pseudogene TRBV3-2) with TRBJ1-6; possibly TRBD1 for D (6 bases). CDR3 length: 15 amino acids. V was cut by 6 bases and J by 10 bases, with 19 bases left in between. Germline CDR1 is LGHDT and CDR2 is YNNKEL (reference sequence). CDR3 residues: CASREAQGNRSPLHF. DNA for the CDR3: TGTGCCAGCAGAGAGGCACAGGGAAATAGGTCACCCCTCCACTTT.

The CDR3 protein is CASSYNQQWNTEAFF. The CDR3 DNA sequence: TGTGCCAGCAGTTACAATCAACAGTGGAACACTGAAGCTTTCTTT. The chain employs TRBV6-5 and TRBJ1-1; no definite D call. Germline V gene lookup returns CDR1 MNHEY and CDR2 SVGAGI. This CDR3 comprises 15 residues. V lost 2 bases, J lost 1 base, and 11 bases lay in between.

The rearrangement links TRBV19 to TRBJ2-7; 8 bases agree with TRBD2. Germline trimming cut 4 bases from V and 1 base from J; bases unmatched to any gene: 6. CDR3 length: 15 amino acids. From germline, CDR1 is LNHDA and CDR2 SQIVND (reference sequence). CDR3 sequence: CASSTISGESYEQYF. The CDR3 nucleotides are TGTGCCAGTAGTACGATTAGCGGGGAGTCCTACGAGCAGTACTTC.

J is TRBJ1-1 and V is TRBV5-6; D remains ambiguous. Germline V gene lookup returns CDR1 SGHDT and CDR2 YYEEEE. The CDR3 has 15 amino acids. V was pared by 0 bases and J by 0 bases, with 9 bases between. The CDR3 loop reads CASSLARLMNTEAFF. Written as DNA, the CDR3 is TGTGCCAGCAGCTTGGCGCGCCTTATGAACACTGAAGCTTTCTTT.